This T cell receptor (beta chain) was identified during a study of blood T cells in healthy people across ages (dated by TCRdb to about 2015). Broadly, across the study: In model experiments, roughly one uniquely barcoded TCR beta cDNA molecule per two T cells was captured by template switching. Age-related changes in TCR beta repertoire diversity were measured in the study by deep sequencing normalized with unique cDNA molecular identifiers. The donors were split into four age groups: young (average about 15 years), middle-aged (roughly 42), aged (62) and long-lived (over 75). To avoid experimental bias, donors of different ages were spread randomly across the sequencing lanes. For two donors (one aged 18 to 29 and one aged 80 or older), the study analyzed two additional independent replicas of 1 million unique cDNA reads from the same blood draw.

The CDR3 sequence holds 12 residues, the cysteine and phenylalanine included. The read is trimmed to its CDR3 DNA, 36 bases read in frame from base 1. The germline V gene provides CDR1 SNHLY and CDR2 FYNNEI. Trimming at the junction amounts to 3 bases on V and 4 bases on J, and the germline ends lie 6 bases apart. The library relied on 5' RACE. Sequenced on an Illumina HiSeq 2500. A second PCR of roughly 7 to 11 cycles was run with a J-beta primer mix and a sample-barcoded 5' primer. A template-switch 5' adaptor carrying 12 random nucleotides introduced a unique molecular identifier onto each TCR beta cDNA molecule. Each sample yielded at least 2.5 million CDR3-containing paired-end reads. First-strand cDNA was synthesized from all RNA with the Mint cDNA synthesis kit, primed by a TRBC-specific oligonucleotide. After uracil-DNA glycosylase treatment, a first 18-cycle PCR used universal primers M1SS and BC2_uni_R on all cDNA. Per the authors' processing: Each sample was normalized by randomly selecting 1 million high-quality reads, each carrying a distinct molecular identifier. Instead of being binned into consensus sequences, reads with shared molecular identifiers were discarded. CDR3 identification, clonotype clustering and error correction used MiTCR with a Q25 quality threshold and the strictest error-elimination algorithm. A nonparametric unseen species model with Euler transformation was used to estimate a lower bound on total TCR beta diversity. The public reads were run again by TCRdb, first through fastp at Q25 and then through MiXCR, and only productive beta chains were kept. Each record represents a unique CDR3 protein, reported with the most common genes and DNA among its rows. TCRdb, not the authors, supplied the V and J calls. Recorded for this sample are about 1.8 million distinct CDR3 sequences; less than 50% of them occurred a single time. Roughly 2.1% of the sample goes to the ten largest clones.

What the study reported, not specific to this receptor: Observed TCR beta diversity per million T cells fell roughly linearly with age, and a significant reduction was already apparent by age around 40. Estimates of total diversity from one million sequenced T cells were regarded as lower bounds and underestimates. Compared with the aged group, more naive CD4+ T cells, fewer expanded clones and increased TCR diversity were shown by the long-lived group, suggesting age selection. Bulk unsorted PBMC profiling prevented conclusive comparison of naive and antigen-experienced compartments. The CMV infection status of donors was not known, potentially confounding age-related changes in expanded clonotypes. A strong correlation was found between observed TCR beta diversity and the percentage of naive T cells measured by flow cytometry.

The 39 donors, aged about 6 to 95 years, were systemically healthy Caucasian individuals from Russia. Each donor gave ten milliliters of peripheral blood, drawn into EDTA-treated Vacutainer tubes. PBMCs were isolated by Ficoll-Paque density-gradient centrifugation, with at least 7 million obtained per sample. Total RNA, at least 6 micrograms per sample, was extracted from PBMCs with Trizol reagent. For every donor, an aliquot of PBMCs went through flow cytometry to measure the percentages of naive CD45RAhigh/CD27high T cells. Points on this clonotype: No cognate antigen has been identified for it. No clone much larger than this one lies a single base away; base qualities are absent.

This receptor was obtained from a woman in her thirties or forties in good health. Sequencing was performed on blood. In this chain, TRBV2 is recombined with TRBJ2-5, with the D gene too uncertain to name. The CDR3 region has the sequence CASSDVGETQYF. The DNA reads TGTGCCAGCAGTGACGTGGGAGAGACCCAGTACTTC.